This paragraph covers one T cell receptor beta chain sequence. Which antigen it targets is not known. No much larger clone exists at a distance of one base, and base qualities are not known. The twin pairs came from the European Cystic Fibrosis Twin and Sibling Study Cohort, which recruited patients from over 150 CF clinics across 14 European countries. Zygosity and CFTR genotype were confirmed in-house, and zygosity was tested by multiplex PCR of nine short tandem repeat loci. Each twin gave a peripheral blood sample, and clinical parameters were documented on that same day of blood sampling. Phenol/chloroform extraction was used to isolate genomic DNA from peripheral blood cells, and the DNA was then kept in TE buffer at 4 degrees C. The record originates from a study of monozygotic twins with cystic fibrosis (dated by TCRdb to the early 2020s). Background for the entire study: Barcoded libraries were prepared with around 15 PCR cycles from roughly 2.8 micrograms of fragmented DNA. The study compared TCR beta repertoires within and between 16 monozygotic twin pairs with cystic fibrosis to assess genetic influence on V and J gene usage. Made up mostly of children and adolescents, the cohort included ten female and six male twin pairs ranging in age from about 2.0 to 40 years, with a median of roughly 9 years. On the day blood was drawn, the twins' weight-for-height and FEVPerc (FEV1 disease centile) were ranked against those of the approximately 990 cohort participants. Data for three of the twin pairs had been reported earlier in a different context.

Taken from the germline V gene, the CDR1 and CDR2 loops are MNHEY and SVGAGI. The CDR3 numbers 13 residues from cysteine through phenylalanine. This entry keeps only the CDR3 DNA: 39 bases, framed from base 1. V is trimmed back by 8 bases and J by 0 bases, and the junction contains 2 bases that no gene match accounts for. TCR beta CDR3 regions were amplified by multiplex PCR using the immunoSEQ immune profiling system, following the manufacturer's instructions. Sequencing was performed on an Illumina NextSeq system. In the paper's pipeline: The immunoSEQ Analyzer platform handled processing of the sequence data, and clonality was calculated by taking the square root of Simpson's index of productive rearrangements. V and J usage similarity was measured by Jensen-Shannon distance, and CDR3 generation probabilities were computed with OLGA. The researchers looked up shared CDR3 sequences in the immuneACCESS database (August 2020) and in VDJdb (December 2020). TCRdb re-hosts the immuneACCESS table, in-frame sequences only. Its copies lack some clones; in the studies checked, an unresolved V gene accounts for under half of them, and the cause for the rest is not known. The DNA was the basis for D and trimming; V, J and clone size are from that table. The sample table shows about 32,000 clones, and 92% are seen once. The top ten constitute roughly 1% of the sample.

Study-wide conclusions, independent of this receptor: Nucleotide-identical clonotype sharing was significantly higher within monozygotic CF twin pairs than between unrelated CF individuals (P = 0.000026, Mann-Whitney). The cohort was small, and no association was found between shared CDR3 numbers and age, concordance or disease severity. Simpson clonality was generally low (median about 0.0087), suggesting a naive-dominated repertoire, with higher clonality in the most severely affected patients. V gene usage was most similar to the co-twin for 13 of 16 pairs, and J usage for 8 of 16 pairs, suggesting genetic constraints.

The sequenced material came from blood. The V gene is TRBV6-5 and the J gene is TRBJ2-3; TRBD2 fits 7 bases in the junction. This receptor was obtained from a girl aged 2 to 9 with cystic fibrosis. The DNA is TGTGCCAGCCAGCGGGGAAGCACAGATACGCAGTATTTT. The resulting protein is CASQRGSTDTQYF.